This T cell receptor beta chain was identified in a study of cytomegalovirus exposure and HLA in healthy donors listed by TCRdb under 2017. Turning to the overall study: An earlier analysis of several hundred of the donors reported approximately 260 Gb of sequence data and 100 million to 120 million unique TCR beta sequences obtained from roughly 180 million T cells. HLA typing covered class I and class II loci at four-digit resolution. The study was designed to test whether signatures of past pathogen exposure could be identified by cataloging public T cell receptors. Typing coverage differed by locus: A, B, C, DRB1 and DQB1 were typed in roughly 629-630 donors, DQA1 in about 500, DPA1 in 600 to 610, and DPB1 in approximately 450. An early release that covered about 600 HLA-typed donors contained approximately 300 gigabases of sequencing data and about 84 million unique TCR sequences. In a later genetic analysis, genome-wide SNP genotypes for about three fifths of the roughly 670 donors were used, and that subset was treated as a discovery cohort. A handful of DR-DQ haplotypes were treated as single units for association and clustering because of strong linkage in the cohort. Every repertoire in the discovery cohort had been generated on one and the same sequencing platform. A later analysis re-analyzed previously published TCR beta repertoires from several hundred donors and added high-resolution HLA genotyping to study TCR occurrence patterns. In an earlier analysis of more than 550 of the donors, high-throughput TCR beta sequencing was used to judge whether each TCR beta V gene segment behaved as functional or pseudogenic. On average, roughly 240,000 unique TCR beta nucleotide sequences were sequenced per donor among 398 genotyped donors of the cohort, with approximately 18% of those sequences being non-productive. Donor age, sex, ethnicity and CMV serostatus were compiled alongside the repertoire data. The study profiled the T cell repertoires of about 640 subjects by immunosequencing and related them to cytomegalovirus serostatus. Among the roughly 380 genotyped donors, 75% to 90% belonged to the genetic ancestry cluster associated with self-reported Caucasian donors. In the later analysis, no new phenotypic data were used to find candidate immune exposures; instead, reliance was placed on TCR beta sequences and their occurrence across donors. High-throughput TCR immunosequencing, statistical association of individual TCRs with disease status, and machine learning were combined to predict cytomegalovirus infection status. A separate validation cohort of approximately 130 different subjects was used in addition to the approximately 670-subject first cohort.

Overall study results and their limits: In this cohort, only TCR beta chains were sequenced, and detectable features were limited by the absence of alpha or paired-chain data. Immune exposure information for the cohort was limited to CMV serostatus. The sequencing pipeline was judged likely to have produced a cluster of highly shared sequence variants as a technical artifact. A further reported finding was that TCR beta sequences accurately predicted the HLA-A and HLA-B alleles for most subjects in the first cohort. In vitro tests confirmed that a few of the cytomegalovirus-associated TCR beta chains recognize cytomegalovirus antigens. In a later analysis, several top co-occurrence clusters were reported to appear linked to parvovirus B19, influenza, CMV and Epstein-Barr virus. In a later analysis, TCR association rates were found to vary across HLA loci, with the most associated TCRs seen for DRB1 alleles and the fewest for HLA-C alleles. In both the original and validation cohorts, the classifier was reported to diagnose cytomegalovirus status with high specificity and sensitivity. Because the 87-base-pair reads could not distinguish some IMGT-functional V segments, including TRBV6-2 and TRBV6-3, those segments were excluded. According to the authors, the approach could potentially be generalized to other disease states and immunological phenotypes. Because counts were too low, roughly 17 rarely observed V segments, including chromosome 9 orphons, were left out of the earlier analysis of several hundred of the donors. Strong co-occurrence of HLA alleles, especially DR and DQ, made assigning TCR associations to individual alleles difficult. Roughly uniform sequencing depth across donors was assumed in presence/absence analyses, although this assumption may not hold. An earlier analysis of approximately 540 of the donors showed that most TCR beta V segments appeared in productive rearrangements either about 87% or about 30% of the time, which broadly matched IMGT annotations. Because HLA typing was missing for some donors at each locus, association tests included only the typed subset. Specific HLA alleles were associated with roughly 16,000 TCR beta sequences at a false discovery rate of 0.05 in a later analysis. In the study, some 180 TCR beta chains were listed as associated with cytomegalovirus. A later analysis found that HLA-associated TCR beta chains were more clonally expanded and had lower generation probabilities than equally common non-associated chains. Linkage disequilibrium might explain the correlated functional status among segregating V segments, but an unknown experimental factor could not be ruled out. Most CMV-associated TCR beta chains appeared to be HLA-restricted in a later analysis, and the HLA associations seemed to be driven largely by CMV exposure. Most TCR sequences were seen in very few donors, while some public TCRs were found in many individuals. In a later genetic analysis, a missense DCLRE1C variant was associated with V-gene and J-gene trimming of TCR beta chains, and the association was replicated in an independent cohort. According to a later genetic analysis, donors in an Asian-associated ancestry cluster had fewer N-insertions in productive TCRs than the roughly 660-donor mean.

Libraries were constructed by the immunoSEQ multiplex PCR assay. For the multiplex PCR, a mixture combining 60 forward primers for TCR Vbeta segments and 13 reverse primers for TCR Jbeta segments was used. The CDR3 region of rearranged TCR beta genes was amplified from genomic DNA by a multiplex PCR assay. Amplified TCR beta libraries were sequenced as 87-base-pair reads on the Illumina HiSeq System. As for how the authors treated the data: Across the roughly 670 repertoires, a later analysis counted around 80 million unique TCR beta chains, roughly 11 million of which were shared by at least two donors. Raw reads were error-corrected and collapsed into unique sequences by a nearest-neighbor algorithm in which closely related sequences were merged to remove PCR and sequencing errors. CDR3 sequences were aligned to IMGT reference sequences to assign V, D and J gene segments. Each retained sequence needed at least a six-nucleotide match to both a V gene segment and a J gene segment. Rearrangements were called productive when the CDR3 lacked stop codons and stayed in frame with V and J; all others were non-productive. CDR3 was defined by IMGT convention, running from the second conserved V-encoded cysteine to the conserved J-encoded phenylalanine. In an earlier analysis of just under 600 of the donors, sequences lacking an unambiguous match to a single V gene segment were excluded. In an earlier analysis of about 590 of the donors, a V segment was called functional when productive rearrangements were above 56.7%, and segregating when the standard deviation between donors exceeded 5%. A statistical classification framework was developed to diagnose cytomegalovirus status using the catalog of TCR beta chain sequences. In a later analysis, V and J genes were assigned by comparing TCR nucleotide sequences against IMGT/GENE-DB human TR gene sequences. In a later analysis, CDR3 sequences and most-parsimonious VDJ recombination scenarios were assigned using the TCRdist pipeline. In a later analysis, every TCR beta chain was defined by the combination of its CDR3 amino acid sequence and its V-gene family, and reads without a unique V-gene family were dropped. In a later analysis, 450 to 600 highly shared, low-generation-probability nucleotide sequences were removed to address suspected cross-contamination and a sequencing artifact. In a later analysis, a clonal expansion index for each public chain was calculated from normalized within-repertoire ranks of inferred template counts. A later analysis computed generation probabilities with a VDJ recombination model fitted to out-of-frame rearrangements, and checked the results against IGoR. In a later analysis, hypergeometric tests were used to score TCR-TCR, TCR-HLA and TCR-CMV co-occurrence, with a repertoire-size bias correction applied to TCR pairs. A later analysis estimated false discovery rates by permuting HLA or CMV assignments 20 times. In a later analysis, co-occurring TCRs were grouped using DBSCAN, with TCRdist sequence similarity added in when clustering inside HLA-allele-positive subsets. Repertoires with fewer than 30,000 or more than 120,000 public chains, plus five repertoires with anomalous nucleotide sharing, were excluded from co-occurrence clustering. TCRdb took over this immuneACCESS table, retaining in-frame rearrangements with V and J assigned. Such tables are incomplete; in checked studies, under half of the missing clones stem from an unresolved V gene, and the remainder is unexplained. From that table come the V and J calls and clone size; the DNA was used to work out D and trimming. The table for this sample lists about 150,000 clones; roughly 85% of them were counted only once. Together, the top ten hold 3% to 3.5% of the sample.

According to the germline V gene, CDR1 reads SGHTA and CDR2 reads FQGNSA. The CDR3 contains 16 residues, cysteine and phenylalanine counted. Only CDR3 DNA is held: 48 bases, read in frame from base 1. V is reduced by 5 bases and J by 7 bases, leaving a spacing of 20 bases between them. The cohort consisted of 600 to 750 healthy bone marrow donors. Cohort members were all nominally healthy when sampled, although unrecorded immune exposures were likely present. The donor tested CMV seronegative and was one of the 352 seronegative cohort members. A peripheral blood sample was provided by each donor, and peripheral blood mononuclear cells were used for TCR beta sequencing. The Qiagen DNeasy Blood Extraction Kit was used to extract genomic DNA from the blood cell samples. Details on this clone: Its specific antigen is unknown. No base-level quality is on record; no much larger clone is a single base apart.

The sequenced material came from PBMCs. This TCR was sampled from a male donor in good health and CMV-seronegative. The chain was built from TRBV7-2 and TRBJ1-4, and TRBD1 may be the D gene, going by 6 matching bases. The CDR3 reads CASSPDMTGSGEKLFF. The bases are TGTGCCAGCAGCCCGGATATGACAGGCTCTGGTGAAAAACTGTTTTTT.